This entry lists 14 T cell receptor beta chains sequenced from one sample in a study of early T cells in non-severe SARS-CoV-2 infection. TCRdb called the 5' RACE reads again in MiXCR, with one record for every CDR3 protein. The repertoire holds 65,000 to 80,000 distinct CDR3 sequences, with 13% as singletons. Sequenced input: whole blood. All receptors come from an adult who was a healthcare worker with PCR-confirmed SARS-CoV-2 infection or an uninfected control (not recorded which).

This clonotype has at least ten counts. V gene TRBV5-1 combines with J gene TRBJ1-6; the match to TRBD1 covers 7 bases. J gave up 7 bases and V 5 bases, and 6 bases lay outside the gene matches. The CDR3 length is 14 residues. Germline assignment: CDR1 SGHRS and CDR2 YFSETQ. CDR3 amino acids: CASSRDSRNSPLHF. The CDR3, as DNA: TGCGCCAGCAGTCGGGACAGCAGGAATTCACCCCTCCACTTT.

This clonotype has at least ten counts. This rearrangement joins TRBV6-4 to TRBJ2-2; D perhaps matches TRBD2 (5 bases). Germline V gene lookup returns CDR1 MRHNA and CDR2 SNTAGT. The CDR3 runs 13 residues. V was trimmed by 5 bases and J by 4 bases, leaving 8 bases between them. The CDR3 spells CASSRTVTGELFF. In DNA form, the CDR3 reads TGTGCCAGCAGTAGGACTGTCACCGGGGAGCTGTTTTTT.

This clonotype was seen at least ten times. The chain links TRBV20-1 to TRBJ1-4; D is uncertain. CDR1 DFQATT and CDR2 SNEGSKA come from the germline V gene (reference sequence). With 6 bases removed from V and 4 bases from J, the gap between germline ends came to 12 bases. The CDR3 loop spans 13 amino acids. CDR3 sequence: CSAYDGINEKLFF. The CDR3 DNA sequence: TGCAGTGCCTACGACGGGATTAATGAAAAACTGTTTTTT.

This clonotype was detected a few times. The CDR3 here is CASSPQGREQYF. The CDR3 DNA reads as TGTGCCAGCTCACCCCAGGGACGCGAGCAGTACTTC. The V call is TRBV18, the J call TRBJ2-7, with D perhaps matching TRBD1 or TRBD2 (5 bases each). V lost 3 bases and J lost 6, with 9 bases in between. The CDR3 has 12 amino acids. Germline V gene sequence: CDR1 KGHSH, CDR2 LQKENI.

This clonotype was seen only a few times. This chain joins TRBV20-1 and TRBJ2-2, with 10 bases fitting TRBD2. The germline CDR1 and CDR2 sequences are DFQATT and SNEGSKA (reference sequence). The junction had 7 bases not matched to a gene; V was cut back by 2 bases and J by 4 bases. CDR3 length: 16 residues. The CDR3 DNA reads TGCAGTGCTAGACGCAGCGGGAGGGCCGGCACCGGGGAGCTGTTTTTT. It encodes CSARRSGRAGTGELFF.

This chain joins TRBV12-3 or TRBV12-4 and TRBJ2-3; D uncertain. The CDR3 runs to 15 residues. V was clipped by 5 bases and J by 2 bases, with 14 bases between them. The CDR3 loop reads CASSPHSDYTDTQYF. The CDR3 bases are TGTGCCAGCAGTCCTCACTCGGATTACACAGATACGCAGTATTTT.

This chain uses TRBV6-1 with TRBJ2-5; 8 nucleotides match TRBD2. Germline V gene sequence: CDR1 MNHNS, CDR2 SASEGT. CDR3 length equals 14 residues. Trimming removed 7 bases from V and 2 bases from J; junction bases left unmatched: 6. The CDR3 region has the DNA TGTGCCAGCACCGGGGGGGACTCTCAAGAGACCCAGTACTTC. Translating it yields CASTGGDSQETQYF.

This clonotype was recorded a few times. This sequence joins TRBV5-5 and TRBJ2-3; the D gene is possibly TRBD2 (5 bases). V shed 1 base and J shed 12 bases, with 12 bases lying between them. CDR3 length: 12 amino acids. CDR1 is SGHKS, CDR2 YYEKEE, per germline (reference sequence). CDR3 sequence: CASSLYGESQYF. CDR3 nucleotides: TGTGCCAGCAGCTTGTACGGGGAGAGTCAGTATTTT.

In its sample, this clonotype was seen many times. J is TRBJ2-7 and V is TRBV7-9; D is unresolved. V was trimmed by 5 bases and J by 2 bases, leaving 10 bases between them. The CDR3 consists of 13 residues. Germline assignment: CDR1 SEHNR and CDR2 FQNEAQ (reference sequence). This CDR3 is CASSRTQAYEQYF. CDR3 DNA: TGTGCCAGCAGCAGGACCCAGGCCTACGAGCAGTACTTC. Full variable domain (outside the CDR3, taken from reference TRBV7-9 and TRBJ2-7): DTGVSQNPRHKITKRGQNVTFRCDPISEHNRLYWYRQTLGQGPEFLTYFQNEAQLEKSRLLSDRFSAERPKGSFSTLEIQRTEQGDSAMYLCASSRTQAYEQYFGPGTRLTVT.

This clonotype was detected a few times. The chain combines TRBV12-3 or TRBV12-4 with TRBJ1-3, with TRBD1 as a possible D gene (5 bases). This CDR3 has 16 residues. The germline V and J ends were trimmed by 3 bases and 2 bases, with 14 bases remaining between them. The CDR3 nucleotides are TGTGCCAGCAGTTTTGGGTACGGGACGACTGGAAACACCATATATTTT. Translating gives CASSFGYGTTGNTIYF.

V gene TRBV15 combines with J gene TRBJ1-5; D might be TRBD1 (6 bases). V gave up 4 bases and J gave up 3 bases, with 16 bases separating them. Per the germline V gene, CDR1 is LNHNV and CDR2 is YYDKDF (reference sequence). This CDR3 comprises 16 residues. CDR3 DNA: TGTGCCACCAGCATCTCGGACAGAGCGCTCAATCAGCCCCAGCATTTT. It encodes CATSISDRALNQPQHF.

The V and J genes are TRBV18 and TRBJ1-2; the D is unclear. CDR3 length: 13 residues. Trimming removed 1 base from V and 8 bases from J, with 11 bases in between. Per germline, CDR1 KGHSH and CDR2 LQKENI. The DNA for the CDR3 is TGTGCCAGCTCACCACGGCGCAGGAACGGCTACACCTTC. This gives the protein CASSPRRRNGYTF.

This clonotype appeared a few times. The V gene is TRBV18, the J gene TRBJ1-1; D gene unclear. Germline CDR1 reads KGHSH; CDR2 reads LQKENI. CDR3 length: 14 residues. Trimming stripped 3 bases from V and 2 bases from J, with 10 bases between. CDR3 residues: CASSPGGSNTEAFF. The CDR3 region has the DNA TGTGCCAGCTCACCGGGTGGCTCAAACACTGAAGCTTTCTTT.

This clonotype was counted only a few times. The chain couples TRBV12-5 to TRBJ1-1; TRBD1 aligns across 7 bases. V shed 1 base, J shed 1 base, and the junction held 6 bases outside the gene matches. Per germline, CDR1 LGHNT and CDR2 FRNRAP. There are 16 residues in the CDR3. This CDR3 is CASGLGPRGPNTEAFF. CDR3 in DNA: TGTGCTAGTGGTTTGGGCCCGAGGGGGCCGAACACTGAAGCTTTCTTT. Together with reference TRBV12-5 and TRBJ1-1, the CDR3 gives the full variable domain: DARVTQTPRHKVTEMGQEVTMRCQPILGHNTVFWYRQTMMQGLELLAYFRNRAPLDDSGMPKDRFSAEMPDATLATLKIQPSEPRDSAVYFCASGLGPRGPNTEAFFGQGTRLTVV.